Given below is one T cell receptor beta chain in context. What it binds is unknown. These data originate in a study of Ad26.COV2.S vaccination and SARS-CoV-2 variants. In the study overall: Doses of Ad26.COV2.S were injected into muscle once or twice, 56 days apart.

CDR1 is DFQATT, CDR2 SNEGSKA, per germline (reference sequence). The CDR3 contains 12 residues. V lost 3 bases and J 3 bases, leaving 8 bases between the germline ends. Noted treatment: about 20 received Ad26.COV2.S at low or high dose, single or two shots; 5 received placebo; per-sample allocation not given. Following the first vaccine or placebo injection, samples were taken on day 63. Expressing Wuhan-strain SARS-CoV-2 spike, an Ad26 vector served as the vaccine. Points from the study as a whole: Placebo recipients and vaccine recipients were similar in non-spike TCR breadth.

Assay: immunoSEQ multiplex PCR; the TCRdb copy retains only in-frame clones and omits some. The profile shows about 350,000 clones, 70% to 90% of them singletons. The input for sequencing was peripheral blood, taken in a trial of Ad26.COV2.S vaccine versus placebo. The V call is TRBV20-1, the J call TRBJ2-5, with D unresolved. This TCR was sampled from a person aged 18-60 years who received the Ad26.COV2.S COVID-19 vaccine or a placebo. The CDR3 sequence is CSASELKETQYF. The CDR3 nucleotides are TGCAGTGCTAGTGAGCTCAAAGAGACCCAGTACTTC.